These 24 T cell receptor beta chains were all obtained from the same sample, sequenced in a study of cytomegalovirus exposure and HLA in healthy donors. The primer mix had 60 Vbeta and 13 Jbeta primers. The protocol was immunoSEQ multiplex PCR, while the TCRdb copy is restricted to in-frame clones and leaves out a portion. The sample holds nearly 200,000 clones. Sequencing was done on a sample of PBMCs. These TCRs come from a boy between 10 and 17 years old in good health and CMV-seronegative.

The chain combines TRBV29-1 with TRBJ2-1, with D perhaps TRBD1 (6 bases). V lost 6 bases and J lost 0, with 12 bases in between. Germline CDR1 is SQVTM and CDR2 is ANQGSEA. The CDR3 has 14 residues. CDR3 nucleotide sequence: TGCAGCGTGGGACACGCGAGCTCCTACAATGAGCAGTTCTTC. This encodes CSVGHASSYNEQFF.

The CDR3 region is CASSRLAGGPSSYNEQFF. The CDR3 DNA sequence: TGTGCCAGCAGCCGACTAGCGGGGGGTCCAAGCTCCTACAATGAGCAGTTCTTC. J is TRBJ2-1 and V is TRBV7-2, with 13 bases fitting TRBD2. The CDR3 sequence is 18 residues long. V was pared by 5 bases and J by 0 bases, with 7 bases of the junction left unmatched. Germline CDR1 reads SGHTA; CDR2 reads FQGNSA.

The CDR3 nucleotides are TGTGCTAGTGGTTTCGGGGGGTACGAGCAGTACTTC. Protein product: CASGFGGYEQYF. This chain uses TRBV12-5 with TRBJ2-7, with TRBD2 matching over 7 bases. V shed 3 bases, J shed 4 bases, and the junction held 0 bases outside the gene matches. Germline V CDR1 and CDR2: LGHNT, FRNRAP. The CDR3 has 12 residues.

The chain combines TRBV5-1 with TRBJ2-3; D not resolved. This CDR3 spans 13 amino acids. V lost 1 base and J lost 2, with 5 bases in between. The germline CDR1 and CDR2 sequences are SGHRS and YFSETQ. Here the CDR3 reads CASSLKPTDTQYF. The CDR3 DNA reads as TGCGCCAGCAGCTTGAAGCCCACAGATACGCAGTATTTT.

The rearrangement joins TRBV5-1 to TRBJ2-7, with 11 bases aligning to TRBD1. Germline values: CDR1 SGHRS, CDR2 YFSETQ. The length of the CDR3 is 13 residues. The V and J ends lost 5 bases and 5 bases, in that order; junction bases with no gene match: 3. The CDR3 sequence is CASRDRGLHEQYF. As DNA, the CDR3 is TGCGCCAGCAGGGACAGGGGGCTCCACGAGCAGTACTTC.

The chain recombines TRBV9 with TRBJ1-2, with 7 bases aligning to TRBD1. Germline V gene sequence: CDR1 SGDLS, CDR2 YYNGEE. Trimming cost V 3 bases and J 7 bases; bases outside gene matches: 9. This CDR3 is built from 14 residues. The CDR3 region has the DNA TGTGCCAGCAGCGGTCTAGGAGGGGGCGTTGGCTACACCTTC. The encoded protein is CASSGLGGGVGYTF.

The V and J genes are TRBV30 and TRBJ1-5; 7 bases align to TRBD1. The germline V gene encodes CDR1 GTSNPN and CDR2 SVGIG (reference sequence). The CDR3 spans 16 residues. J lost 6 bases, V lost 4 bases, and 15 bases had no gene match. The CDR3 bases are TGTGCCTGGAACAGGGGAGGCTTACAGGGGTCTCAGCCCCAGCATTTT. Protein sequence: CAWNRGGLQGSQPQHF.

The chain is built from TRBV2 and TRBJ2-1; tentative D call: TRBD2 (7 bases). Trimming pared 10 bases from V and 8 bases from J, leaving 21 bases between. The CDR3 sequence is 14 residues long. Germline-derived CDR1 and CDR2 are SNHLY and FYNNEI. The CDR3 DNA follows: TGTGCCACCACCCCCGGGGGGCGGGGAGATGAGCAGTTCTTC. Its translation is CATTPGGRGDEQFF.

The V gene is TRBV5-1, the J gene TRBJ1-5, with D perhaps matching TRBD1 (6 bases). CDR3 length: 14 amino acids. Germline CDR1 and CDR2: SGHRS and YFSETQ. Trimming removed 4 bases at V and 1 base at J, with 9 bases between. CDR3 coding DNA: TGCGCCAGCAGCAAGGGGGACAGCAATCAGCCCCAGCATTTT. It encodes CASSKGDSNQPQHF.

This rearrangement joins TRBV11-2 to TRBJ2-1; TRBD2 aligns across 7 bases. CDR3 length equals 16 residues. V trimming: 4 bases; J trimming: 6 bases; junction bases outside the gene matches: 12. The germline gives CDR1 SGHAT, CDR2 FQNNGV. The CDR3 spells CASSSIPKRGGNEQFF. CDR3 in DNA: TGTGCCAGCAGCTCCATCCCCAAGCGGGGTGGCAATGAGCAGTTCTTC.

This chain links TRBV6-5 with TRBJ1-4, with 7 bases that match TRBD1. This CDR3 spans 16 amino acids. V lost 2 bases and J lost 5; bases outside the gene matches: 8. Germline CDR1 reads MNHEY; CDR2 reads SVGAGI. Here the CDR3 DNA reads TGTGCCAGCAGTTACAGGAGGGACAGAATAAATGAAAAACTGTTTTTT. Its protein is CASSYRRDRINEKLFF.

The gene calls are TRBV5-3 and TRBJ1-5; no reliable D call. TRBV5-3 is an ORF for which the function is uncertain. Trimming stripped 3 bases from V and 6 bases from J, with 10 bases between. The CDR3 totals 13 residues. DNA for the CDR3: TGTGCCAGAAGCTGGAGGGTAACTCAGCCCCAGCATTTT. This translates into CARSWRVTQPQHF.

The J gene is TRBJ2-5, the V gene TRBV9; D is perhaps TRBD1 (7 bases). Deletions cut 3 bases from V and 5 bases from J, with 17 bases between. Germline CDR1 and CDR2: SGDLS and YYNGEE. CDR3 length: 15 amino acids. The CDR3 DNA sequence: TGTGCCAGCAGCGAGAGCCCGACAGGGAGGGAGACCCAGTACTTC. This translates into CASSESPTGRETQYF. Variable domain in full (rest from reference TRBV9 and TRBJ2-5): DSGVTQTPKHLITATGQRVTLRCSPRSGDLSVYWYQQSLDQGLQFLIQYYNGEERAKGNILERFSAQQFPDLHSELNLSSLELGDSALYFCASSESPTGRETQYFGPGTRLLVL.

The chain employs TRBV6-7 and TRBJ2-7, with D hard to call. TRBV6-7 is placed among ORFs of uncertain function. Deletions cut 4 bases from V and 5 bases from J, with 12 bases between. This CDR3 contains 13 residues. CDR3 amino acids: CASSFSLGNEQYF. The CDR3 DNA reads TGTGCCAGCAGTTTTTCTTTGGGCAACGAGCAGTACTTC.

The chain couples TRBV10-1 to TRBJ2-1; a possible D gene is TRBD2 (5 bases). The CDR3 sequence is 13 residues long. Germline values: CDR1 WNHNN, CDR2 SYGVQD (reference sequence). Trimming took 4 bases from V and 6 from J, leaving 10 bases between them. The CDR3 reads CASSALTINEQFF. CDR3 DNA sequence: TGCGCCAGCAGTGCTTTGACTATCAATGAGCAGTTCTTC.

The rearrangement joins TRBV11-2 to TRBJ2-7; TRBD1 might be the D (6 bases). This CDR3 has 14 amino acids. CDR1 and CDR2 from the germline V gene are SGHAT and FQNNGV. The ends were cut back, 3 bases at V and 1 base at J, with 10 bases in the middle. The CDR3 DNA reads TGTGCCAGCAGCTTTTGGGACACATCCTACGAGCAGTACTTC. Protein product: CASSFWDTSYEQYF. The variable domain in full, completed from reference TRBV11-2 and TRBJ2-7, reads EAGVAQSPRYKIIEKRQSVAFWCNPISGHATLYWYQQILGQGPKLLIQFQNNGVVDDSQLPKDRFSAERLKGVDSTLKIQPAKLEDSAVYLCASSFWDTSYEQYFGPGTRLTVT.

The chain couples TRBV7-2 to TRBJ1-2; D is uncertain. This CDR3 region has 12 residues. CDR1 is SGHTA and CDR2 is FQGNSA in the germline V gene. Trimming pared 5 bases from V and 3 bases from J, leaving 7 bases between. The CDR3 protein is CASSTRYYGYTF. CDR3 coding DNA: TGTGCCAGCAGCACCCGGTACTATGGCTACACCTTC.

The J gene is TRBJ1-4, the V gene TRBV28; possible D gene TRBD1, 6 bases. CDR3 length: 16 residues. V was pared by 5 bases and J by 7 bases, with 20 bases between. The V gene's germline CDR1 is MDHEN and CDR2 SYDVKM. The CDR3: CASSEPATGRSEKLFF. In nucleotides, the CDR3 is TGTGCCAGCAGTGAACCCGCGACAGGCCGTAGTGAAAAACTGTTTTTT.

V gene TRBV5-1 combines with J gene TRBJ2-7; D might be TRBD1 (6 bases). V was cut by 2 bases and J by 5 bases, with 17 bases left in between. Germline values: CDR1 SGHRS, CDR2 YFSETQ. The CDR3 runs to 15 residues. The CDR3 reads CASSFTRQVIHEQYF. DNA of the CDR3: TGCGCCAGCAGCTTCACCCGACAGGTTATCCACGAGCAGTACTTC.

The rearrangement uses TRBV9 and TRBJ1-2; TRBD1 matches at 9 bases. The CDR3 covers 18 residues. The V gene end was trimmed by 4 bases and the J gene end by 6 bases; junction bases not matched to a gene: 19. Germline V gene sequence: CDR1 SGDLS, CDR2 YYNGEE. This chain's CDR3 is CASSLELSGTGNYNGYTF. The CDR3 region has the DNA TGTGCCAGCAGCCTTGAACTCTCCGGGACAGGGAATTATAATGGCTACACCTTC.

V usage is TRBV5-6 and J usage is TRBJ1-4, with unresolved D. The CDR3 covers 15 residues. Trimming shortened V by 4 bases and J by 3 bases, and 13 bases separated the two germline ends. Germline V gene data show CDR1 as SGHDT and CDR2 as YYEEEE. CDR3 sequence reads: CASSPAGEANEKLFF. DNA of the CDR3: TGTGCCAGCAGCCCTGCGGGAGAGGCTAATGAAAAACTGTTTTTT.

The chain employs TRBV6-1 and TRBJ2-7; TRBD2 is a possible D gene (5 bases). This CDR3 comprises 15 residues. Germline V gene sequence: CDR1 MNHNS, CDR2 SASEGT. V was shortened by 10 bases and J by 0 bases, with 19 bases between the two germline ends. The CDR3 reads CATFLAGPYSYEQYF. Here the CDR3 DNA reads TGTGCCACCTTTCTAGCCGGGCCGTACTCCTACGAGCAGTACTTC.

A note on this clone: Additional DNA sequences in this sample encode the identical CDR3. CDR3 residues: CASSLEASGGISTQYF. The CDR3 region has the DNA TGTGCCAGCAGCTTAGAAGCTAGCGGGGGAATTAGTACGCAGTATTTT. The chain has TRBV11-2 and TRBJ2-3; 10 bases agree with TRBD2. The CDR3 covers 16 residues. After removal of 0 bases from V and 8 bases from J, the junction contained 8 bases not matched to a gene. Germline CDR1 SGHAT, CDR2 FQNNGV.

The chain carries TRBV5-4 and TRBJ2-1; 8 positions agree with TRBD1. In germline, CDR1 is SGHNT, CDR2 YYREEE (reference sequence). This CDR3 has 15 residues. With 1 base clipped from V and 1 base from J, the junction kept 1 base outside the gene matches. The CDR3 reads CASSLYRGSYNEQFF. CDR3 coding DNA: TGTGCCAGCAGCTTGTACAGGGGGTCCTACAATGAGCAGTTCTTC.